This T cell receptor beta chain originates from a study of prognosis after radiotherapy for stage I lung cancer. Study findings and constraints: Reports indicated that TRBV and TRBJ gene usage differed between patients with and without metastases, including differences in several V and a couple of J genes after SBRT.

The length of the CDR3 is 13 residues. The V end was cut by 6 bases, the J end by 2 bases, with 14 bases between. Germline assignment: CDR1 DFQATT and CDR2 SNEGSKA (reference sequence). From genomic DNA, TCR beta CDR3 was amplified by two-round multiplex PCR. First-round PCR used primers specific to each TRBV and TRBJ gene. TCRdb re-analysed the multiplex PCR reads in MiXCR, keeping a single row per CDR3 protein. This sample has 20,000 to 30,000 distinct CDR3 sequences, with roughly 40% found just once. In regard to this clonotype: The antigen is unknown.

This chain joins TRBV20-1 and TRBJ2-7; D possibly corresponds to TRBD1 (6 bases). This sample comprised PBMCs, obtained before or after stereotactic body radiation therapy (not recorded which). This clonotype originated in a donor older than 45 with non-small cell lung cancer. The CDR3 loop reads CSAQDSLTYEQYF. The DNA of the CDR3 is TGCAGTGCCCAGGACAGCCTAACCTACGAGCAGTACTTC.